This T cell receptor (beta chain) is from a study of breast tumors, draining lymph nodes, adjacent tissues (dated by TCRdb to between 2015 and 2016). In terms of the full investigation: The study compared TCR beta repertoires across tumor, adjacent nontumor tissue and axillary lymph nodes from breast cancer patients. In human breast cancer, the study set out to assess how tumor, surrounding tissue and draining lymph node repertoires relate to one another and whether T cells might be exchanged between them.

This clonotype was counted a few times. Its antigen specificity is not known. Base qualities were left out, and no much larger clone turns up one base away. The lymph node samples were taken from the axillary draining lymph nodes of breast cancer patients. Study-level results and caveats: The conclusion that tumor T cells originate in lymph nodes was presented as consistent with a hypothesis rather than as directly demonstrated. A scenario in which most tumor T cells derive from the lymph node and then expand within tumor tissue was judged to be consistent with the data. Tumor and nontumor tissue repertoires were significantly more similar in luminal-like than in basal-like breast cancer. Tumor T-cell repertoires showed less diversity than lymph node repertoires and more diversity than nontumor tissue repertoires, and tumor T-cell repertoires showed preferential V and J gene usage.

The junction shows trimming of 4 bases on V and 4 bases on J, and the gene matches do not reach 5 bases of it. Reading the germline V gene (reference sequence) gives CDR1 SGHNT and CDR2 YYREEE. The CDR3 numbers 13 residues from cysteine through phenylalanine. Only CDR3 DNA is held: 39 bases, read in frame from base 1. TCRdb lists the instrument as Illumina HiSeq 2000. Multiplex PCR amplification was used to generate the TCR beta chain libraries. The amplified TCR beta chain products were analyzed by high-throughput sequencing. TCRdb reran the public reads through fastp at Q25 and MiXCR, keeping productive beta chains. Identical CDR3 protein sequences are pooled into one entry, listed with their most common genes and DNA. The sample data list roughly 110,000 distinct CDR3 sequences, and under 40% of these were observed just once. Of the sample, 4.5% to 7% is held by the ten largest clones.

The sequencing input was axillary lymph node tissue. This receptor chain uses TRBV5-4 and TRBJ2-7, and 7 bases in between align with TRBD2. This receptor was identified in a female donor with breast cancer. Some clones in this sample may be carry-over from other donors' samples. This receptor carries the CDR3 CASSPGRTYEQYF. The sequenced DNA is TGTGCCAGCAGCCCCGGGAGGACTTACGAGCAGTACTTC.